The 16 T cell receptor beta chains presented below share a single source sample, sequenced in a study of OX40 agonist ivuxolimab in advanced cancers. Some clones are missing from TCRdb's copy, which holds only in-frame ones; the method was immunoSEQ multiplex PCR. The table lists around 53,000 clones, nearly 90% of them singletons, with 0.64% in the top ten. Source: CD4+ or CD8+ T cells sorted from blood, taken in a trial of the OX40 agonist ivuxolimab. Receptors originate from an adult with an advanced solid tumor such as melanoma, head and neck, liver or kidney cancer.

A few counts support this clone. The CDR3 region is CASSTGELFF. CDR3 DNA: TGTGCCAGCAGTACCGGGGAGCTGTTTTTT. V gene TRBV28 combines with J gene TRBJ2-2; no clear D. CDR1 and CDR2 (germline): MDHEN, SYDVKM. V lost 5 bases to trimming and J lost 5 bases, with 0 bases between them. The CDR3 totals 10 residues.

This clone was detected a few times. The V call is TRBV28, the J call TRBJ2-1; 9 bases map to TRBD2. V was pared by 5 bases and J by 7 bases, with 9 bases of the junction left unmatched. In germline, CDR1 is MDHEN, CDR2 SYDVKM. This CDR3 contains 15 residues. In DNA form, the CDR3 reads TGTGCCAGCAGTCCCACGGCGGGAGGGGATAATGAGCAGTTCTTC. It codes for CASSPTAGGDNEQFF.

The sample holds one count of this clone. The CDR3 spells CASRGGRTLPYEQYF. The CDR3 DNA reads TGTGCCAGCAGGGGGGGTAGGACCTTACCCTACGAGCAGTACTTC. V usage is TRBV2 and J usage is TRBJ2-7; D perhaps matches TRBD2 (6 bases). CDR3 length equals 15 residues. Trimming removed 6 bases at V and 2 bases at J, with 17 bases between. Germline V CDR1 and CDR2: SNHLY, FYNNEI.

This clone is a singleton in its sample. The chain combines TRBV28 with TRBJ1-4, with a weak D call TRBD1 (6 bases). Germline CDR1 and CDR2: MDHEN and SYDVKM. The CDR3 contains 15 residues. V gave up 2 bases and J gave up 6 bases, with 13 bases separating them. CDR3 in DNA: TGTGCCAGCAGTTTAGGGGGGCCGGCCCATGAAAAACTGTTTTTT. This sequence encodes CASSLGGPAHEKLFF.

The V and J genes are TRBV5-1 and TRBJ1-4; D perhaps matches TRBD1 (5 bases). Trimming stripped 0 bases from V and 6 bases from J, with 12 bases between. In germline, CDR1 is SGHRS, CDR2 YFSETQ. CDR3 length: 15 amino acids. The CDR3 sequence is CASSLAGTRDEKLFF. CDR3 coding DNA: TGCGCCAGCAGCTTGGCCGGGACGAGGGATGAAAAACTGTTTTTT.

The chain links TRBV11-3 to TRBJ2-5; possibly TRBD2 for D (6 bases). The DNA matches TRBJ2-7 better at its end, which makes the J call doubtful. This CDR3 comprises 13 residues. Germline values: CDR1 SGHNT, CDR2 YENEEA. CDR3 residues: CASSFGGAYEQYF. The CDR3, as DNA: TGTGCCAGCAGCTTCGGCGGGGCCTACGAGCAGTACTTC.

A single count supports this clone. The CDR3 protein is CASTLEGGSGEQYF. In nucleotides, the CDR3 is TGTGCCAGCACCTTAGAAGGCGGGAGTGGAGAGCAGTACTTC. This chain uses TRBV2 with TRBJ2-7, with 7 bases matching TRBD2. The germline V gene encodes CDR1 SNHLY and CDR2 FYNNEI. The junction had 13 bases not matched to a gene; V was cut back by 7 bases and J by 7 bases. The CDR3 spans 14 residues.

CDR3 loop: CASSSQSSDTQYF. CDR3 in DNA: TGCGCCAGCAGCTCTCAAAGTTCCGATACGCAGTATTTT. This rearrangement joins TRBV5-1 to TRBJ2-3; unclear D gene. V lost 3 bases and J 6 bases, leaving 11 bases between the germline ends. CDR1 is SGHRS, CDR2 YFSETQ, per germline. This CDR3 comprises 13 residues.

The rearrangement links TRBV28 to TRBJ2-7, with no clear D. From germline, CDR1 is MDHEN and CDR2 SYDVKM. The CDR3 spans 14 residues. Trimming pared 5 bases from V and 6 bases from J, leaving 17 bases between. The CDR3 nucleotides are TGTGCCAGCAGTCCCCCTCCCTGGGCGCGCGAGCAGTACTTC. As protein: CASSPPPWAREQYF.

This chain connects TRBV29-1 to TRBJ2-1; 7 bases fit TRBD2. Germline assignment: CDR1 SQVTM and CDR2 ANQGSEA. The CDR3 sequence is 15 residues long. The J segment lost 8 bases and the V segment lost 5 bases, leaving 15 bases of the junction unmatched. This CDR3 reads CSVTYGGSPGDEQFF. In nucleotides, the CDR3 is TGCAGCGTTACCTATGGCGGGAGCCCGGGGGATGAGCAGTTCTTC.

This rearrangement joins TRBV11-3 to TRBJ1-1, with a tentative D call TRBD1 (5 bases). Looked up from germline, CDR1 is SGHNT and CDR2 is YENEEA. V was shortened by 1 base and J by 5 bases, with 11 bases between the two germline ends. The CDR3 runs to 14 residues. The CDR3 bases are TGTGCCAGCAGCTTAGTGGGACTGGGGACTGAAGCTTTCTTT. Amino acids: CASSLVGLGTEAFF.

The chain has TRBV10-3 and TRBJ2-5; no definite D call. CDR1 and CDR2 (germline): ENHRY, SYGVKD. CDR3 length: 16 residues. Trimming stripped 0 bases from V and 1 base from J, with 12 bases between. CDR3 DNA sequence: TGTGCCATCAGTGAGTCGACCGCGGAATCCCAAGAGACCCAGTACTTC. Amino acid sequence: CAISESTAESQETQYF.

The V and J genes are TRBV2 and TRBJ1-2; D not certain. The CDR3 is 14 residues long. The germline V and J ends were trimmed by 4 bases and 1 base, with 10 bases remaining between them. Germline CDR1 is SNHLY and CDR2 is FYNNEI. CDR3 region: CASSGAKNNYGYTF. Here the CDR3 DNA reads TGTGCCAGCAGTGGGGCAAAAAATAACTATGGCTACACCTTC.

This rearrangement joins TRBV11-2 to TRBJ2-3; 12 bases are a match to TRBD2. The CDR3 length is 14 residues. V dropped 3 bases and J dropped 11; count of bases not matched to a gene: 6. The V gene's germline CDR1 is SGHAT and CDR2 FQNNGV. The CDR3 reads CASSFPRTSGKQYF. The CDR3 coding sequence is TGTGCCAGCAGCTTTCCTCGGACTAGCGGGAAGCAGTATTTT.

The chain combines TRBV18 with TRBJ1-4; TRBD1 aligns across 12 bases. The ends lost 6 bases at V and 1 base at J; junction bases unmatched: 9. CDR3 length: 18 amino acids. Germline V gives CDR1 KGHSH, CDR2 LQKENI. The CDR3 region has the DNA TGTGCCAGCTCCCGGGACAGGGGGCTTATCGGAACTAATGAAAAACTGTTTTTT. Its protein is CASSRDRGLIGTNEKLFF.

This clone was observed a single time. The rearrangement joins TRBV6-4 to TRBJ1-6; D may be TRBD1 (5 bases). The CDR3 length is 13 residues. The germline V and J ends were trimmed by 9 bases and 6 bases, with 12 bases remaining between them. The V gene's germline CDR1 is MRHNA and CDR2 SNTAGT. The CDR3 DNA follows: TGTGCCAGTGAACAGGTTCCTAATTCACCCCTCCACTTT. Its protein is CASEQVPNSPLHF.